A selection of T cell receptor beta chains follows, all from one sample in a study of T cell repertoires in aging, cancer and after chemotherapy. One entry per CDR3 protein results from TCRdb running MiXCR on the multiplex PCR reads. Of 8,000 or so distinct CDR3 sequences in the sample, 25% to 40% are singletons; the top ten hold less than 4.5%. Material for sequencing was blood. These receptors were taken from a human donor in good health. Each CDR3 is given with its conserved first and last residue. The D gene is left open where the match is weak. Expanded clones get a size class; other rows say once, few or many, or leave the size out.

TRBV12-3/TRBV12-4	TRBD1	TRBJ2-7	.	TGTGCCACCTTACAGGGGACGGAGTCCTACGAGCAGTACTTC	CATLQGTESYEQYF
TRBV19	TRBD2	TRBJ2-3	few	TGTGCCAGCCATCATGGGAGGGGTGTGGGCACAGATACGCAGTATTTT	CASHHGRGVGTDTQYF
TRBV18	.	TRBJ2-1	.	TGTGCCAGCTCACTGGTGTTCGAGGGGAATGAGCAGTTCTTC	CASSLVFEGNEQFF
TRBV5-6	.	TRBJ1-2	few	TGTGCCAGCAGCTTGGACAGGGTGCGCTACTATAACTATGGCTACACCTTC	CASSLDRVRYYNYGYTF
TRBV10-3	.	TRBJ1-2	few	TGTGCCATCAGTGAGGACAGAGACTATGGCTACACCTTC	CAISEDRDYGYTF
TRBV6-5	.	TRBJ2-5	few	TGTGCCAGCAGCACCACCGGGCCGCCTATCGGGACCCAGTACTTC	CASSTTGPPIGTQYF
TRBV7-9	TRBD2	TRBJ2-1	once	TGTGCCAGCAGTCACGGGGTAGCGGGGGTTCCACGACGGTTCTTC	CASSHGVAGVPRRFF
TRBV14	.	TRBJ1-1	.	TGTGCCAGCAGCCCTTACAAAAACAGGAACACTGAAGCTTTCTTT	CASSPYKNRNTEAFF
TRBV6-4	.	TRBJ2-6	.	TGTGCCAGCAGTGACTCCGACTCTTCAGGGGCCAACGTCCTGACTTTC	CASSDSDSSGANVLTF
TRBV12-3/TRBV12-4	.	TRBJ1-3	.	TGTGCCAGCAGCTCTAAGGAGACCATATATTTT	CASSSKETIYF
TRBV4-3	.	TRBJ2-2	.	TGTGCCAGCAGACTGGAACAGGGACATTGGAACACCGGGGAGCTGTTTTTT	CASRLEQGHWNTGELFF
TRBV15	.	TRBJ1-2	.	TGTGCCACCAGCCGGGACAAGGGATTTAACTATGGCTACACCTTC	CATSRDKGFNYGYTF
TRBV6-5	TRBD1	TRBJ2-1	few	TGTGCCAGCAGTTACGGGACAGGGGGCTGGTATGAGCAGTTCTTC	CASSYGTGGWYEQFF
TRBV6-5	.	TRBJ2-3	.	TGTGCCAGCAGTTACTCGCGGGCTAGCACAGATACGCAGTATTTT	CASSYSRASTDTQYF
TRBV18	.	TRBJ2-5	.	TGTGCCAGCTCAGACCAGGGGTCACCAAGGCAAGAGACCCAGTACTTC	CASSDQGSPRQETQYF